Here is one TCR beta chain with its context. This sample stems from a study of blood T cell repertoires in COVID-19. Study-level background: The study drew acute and convalescent COVID-19 samples from the United States, Italy and Spain.

As originally analysed: Amplification with reference gene primers provided the estimates of nucleated cell counts. The data were produced by immunoSEQ multiplex PCR, yet TCRdb's version contains in-frame clones alone and is incomplete. Clone size and the V and J calls come from that table; the DNA yielded D and trimming. The sample carries 450,000 to 500,000 clones, 70% to 90% recorded once. The source of this sequence is a human donor in a cohort sampled during active COVID-19. The sample was peripheral blood.

The CDR3 region is CAWSVLTGSNSPLHF. The CDR3 coding sequence is TGTGCCTGGAGTGTTCTGACAGGGTCGAATTCACCCCTCCACTTT. V usage is TRBV30 and J usage is TRBJ1-6; TRBD1 agrees at 7 bases. This CDR3 has 15 residues. J gave up 7 bases and V 0 bases, and 6 bases lay outside the gene matches. Germline V CDR1 and CDR2: GTSNPN, SVGIG (reference sequence).